One and the same sample provided the 11 T cell receptor beta chains below, sequenced in a study of blood T cell repertoires in COVID-19. Clones were sequenced by immunoSEQ multiplex PCR, and TCRdb holds only the in-frame ones, with some missing. The sample has about 120,000 clones, 55% to 75% seen once. The sample consisted of peripheral blood. Receptors originate from a woman in her seventies with acute or convalescent COVID-19.

In nucleotides, the CDR3 is TGCGCCAGCAGCCAAGAGTTAGCGGGGGGTATTAACTCCTACGAGCAGTACTTC. Translating gives CASSQELAGGINSYEQYF. The chain links TRBV4-3 to TRBJ2-7, with 10 bases fitting TRBD2. This CDR3 is built from 18 residues. The V and J ends lost 0 bases and 0 bases, in that order; junction bases with no gene match: 8. Germline V gives CDR1 LGHNA, CDR2 YSLEER.

The chain carries TRBV29-1 and TRBJ2-7; the D gene is possibly TRBD2 (6 bases). Trimming left V 4 bases short and J 6 bases short, with 13 bases between. CDR1 and CDR2 (germline): SQVTM, ANQGSEA. The CDR3 has 12 amino acids. In nucleotides, the CDR3 is TGCAGCGTTGGGCGTGAGGGAGGCGAGCAGTACTTC. Translation gives CSVGREGGEQYF.

The genes are TRBV6-1 and TRBJ2-1, with 10 bases that match TRBD2. CDR3 length equals 17 residues. After removal of 2 bases from V and 0 bases from J, the junction contained 4 bases not matched to a gene. In germline, CDR1 is MNHNS, CDR2 SASEGT. CDR3 amino acids: CASSESWTSGSYNEQFF. The CDR3 DNA follows: TGTGCCAGCAGTGAAAGCTGGACTAGCGGCTCCTACAATGAGCAGTTCTTC.

This clone was counted between two and nine times. The J gene is TRBJ1-4, the V gene TRBV4-1; a possible D gene is TRBD1 (5 bases). Trimming took off 4 bases at V and 4 bases at J, with 16 bases between the two ends. There are 16 residues in the CDR3. Germline CDR1 is MGHRA and CDR2 is YSYEKL. Here the CDR3 reads CASSLNPAGINEKLFF. DNA for the CDR3: TGCGCCAGCAGCCTCAATCCCGCAGGGATTAATGAAAAACTGTTTTTT.

The V call is TRBV29-1, the J call TRBJ1-2; 7 nucleotides match TRBD1. The CDR3 spans 14 residues. CDR1 is SQVTM and CDR2 is ANQGSEA in the germline V gene. With V trimmed by 0 bases and J by 8 bases, 9 bases remained unmatched. The CDR3 nucleotides are TGCAGCGTTGAAGATTATTCAGGGGGTTGGGGCTACACCTTC. As protein: CSVEDYSGGWGYTF.

The DNA for the CDR3 is TGTGCCAGCAGCCAAGAATGGTCTCGGGGGGGGGCTGGAAACACCATATATTTT. Translation: CASSQEWSRGGAGNTIYF. This chain links TRBV4-2 with TRBJ1-3, with a weak D call TRBD1 (5 bases). Per germline, CDR1 LGHNA and CDR2 YNFKEQ. The CDR3 has 18 amino acids. V was cut by 0 bases and J by 2 bases, with 17 bases left in between.

The chain recombines TRBV4-1 with TRBJ1-6; 10 nucleotides align to TRBD1. Germline V gene data show CDR1 as MGHRA and CDR2 as YSYEKL. V lost 3 bases and J lost 10; bases outside the gene matches: 3. There are 14 residues in the CDR3. As DNA, the CDR3 is TGCGCCAGCAGCCAGGGACAGGGGAGATCACCCCTCCACTTT. It codes for CASSQGQGRSPLHF.

This clone showed up just a few times. CDR3 region: CASSIDRRTEKLFF. The CDR3, as DNA: TGTGCCAGTAGTATAGATCGGAGGACGGAAAAACTGTTTTTT. The chain couples TRBV19 to TRBJ1-4; unclear D gene. Germline CDR1 and CDR2: LNHDA and SQIVND (reference sequence). The length of the CDR3 is 14 residues. V lost 0 bases to trimming and J lost 8 bases, with 10 bases between them.

This clone was observed a single time. V usage is TRBV28 and J usage is TRBJ2-1; D remains unclear. Looked up from germline, CDR1 is MDHEN and CDR2 is SYDVKM. V lost 4 bases and J 12 bases, leaving 19 bases between the germline ends. This CDR3 has 14 residues. CDR3 protein: CASSYALMTGMQFF. The CDR3 nucleotides are TGTGCCAGCAGTTACGCGCTTATGACTGGAATGCAGTTCTTC.

This clone was recorded a few times. V gene TRBV27 combines with J gene TRBJ2-7; weak D call: TRBD1 (6 bases). CDR1 MNHEY and CDR2 SMNVEV come from the germline V gene (reference sequence). The CDR3 spans 15 residues. V lost 2 bases and J 3 bases, leaving 14 bases between the germline ends. In nucleotides, the CDR3 is TGTGCCAGCAGTTTAGGTCGGGCAGGGGTCTACGAGCAGTACTTC. This gives the protein CASSLGRAGVYEQYF.

The table lists this clone with a count of one. This chain connects TRBV7-3 to TRBJ2-3; TRBD2 matches at 13 bases. CDR1 is SGHTA and CDR2 is FQGTGA in the germline V gene. CDR3 length equals 16 residues. V lost 5 bases, J lost 2 bases, and 4 bases stayed unmatched. The CDR3 sequence: CASSLLAGGLTDTQYF. Here the CDR3 DNA reads TGTGCCAGCAGCCTACTAGCGGGAGGGCTCACAGATACGCAGTATTTT.